Given below is one T cell receptor (beta chain) in context. Sequencing was performed with immunoSEQ multiplex PCR; in TCRdb, only in-frame clones are kept and a portion is missing. The sample lists under 250,000 clones, approximately 85% occurring once. This specimen belongs to a study of blood T cell repertoires in COVID-19. Study overall: There were acute and convalescent COVID-19 samples, and they came from the United States, Italy and Spain. Nucleic acid was either cDNA or gDNA, and it came from T cells, B-cell-depleted T cells, or PBMCs.

The TCR sequence derives from a woman in her 70s with COVID-19, enrolled during active disease. The specimen sequenced was peripheral blood.

In nucleotides, the CDR3 is TGTGCCAGCAGCTTCCTACGTGGAGGCTCTGGAAACACCATATATTTT. The encoded protein is CASSFLRGGSGNTIYF. The chain employs TRBV7-9 and TRBJ1-3; D is ambiguous. The germline V gene encodes CDR1 SEHNR and CDR2 FQNEAQ (reference sequence). The V and J ends lost 3 bases and 0 bases respectively, with 12 bases between them. This CDR3 contains 16 residues.